The sequence of this TCR beta chain was determined in a study of monozygotic twins with inflammatory bowel disease. TCRdb reprocessed the 5' RACE reads and reports one entry per CDR3 protein, with no DNA. Its clone listing holds over 150,000 distinct CDR3 sequences. This CDR3 is 15 amino acids long. Germline V gene sequence: CDR1 SGHTA, CDR2 FQGNSA. The sample taken for sequencing was blood. This receptor was taken from a human donor with ulcerative colitis or Crohn's disease, or a healthy co-twin of an affected twin (not recorded which). J is TRBJ2-1 and V is TRBV7-2; TCRdb names TRBD1, which stays unverified in the absence of DNA. The CDR3 here is CASSSDMSSYNEQFF. Full variable domain (missing parts from reference TRBV7-2 and TRBJ2-1): GAGVSQSPSNKVTEKGKDVELRCDPISGHTALYWYRQSLGQGLEFLIYFQGNSAPDKSGLPSDRFSAERTGGSVSTLTIQRTQQEDSAVYLCASSSDMSSYNEQFFGPGTRLTVL.